One and the same sample provided the 4 T cell receptor beta chains below, sequenced in a study of OX40 agonist ivuxolimab in advanced cancers. TCRdb keeps only in-frame clones here, not all; method: immunoSEQ multiplex PCR. The table shows 78,000 or so clones, with roughly 81% occurring only once. The sample was CD4+ or CD8+ T cells sorted from blood, taken in a trial of the OX40 agonist ivuxolimab. The receptors stem from an adult with an advanced solid tumor such as melanoma, head and neck, liver or kidney cancer.

This clone was seen just once. The rearrangement joins TRBV6-5 to TRBJ2-3; D ambiguous. This CDR3 is built from 13 residues. The V gene's germline CDR1 is MNHEY and CDR2 SVGAGI. Trimming took 4 bases from V and 1 from J, leaving 6 bases between them. The DNA for the CDR3 is TGTGCCAGCAGTTTTAGGCGCACAGATACGCAGTATTTT. Its protein product is CASSFRRTDTQYF.

This clone was detected only once. The chain combines TRBV6-1 with TRBJ1-2; 9 bases align to TRBD1. The J segment lost 5 bases and the V segment lost 7 bases, leaving 11 bases of the junction unmatched. This CDR3 is built from 15 residues. Germline CDR1 and CDR2: MNHNS and SASEGT. The CDR3 protein is CASTRTGELRYGYTF. CDR3 coding DNA: TGTGCCAGCACCCGGACAGGGGAATTGCGGTATGGCTACACCTTC.

The V and J genes are TRBV29-1 and TRBJ2-2; tentative D call: TRBD2 (6 bases). Germline V gene sequence: CDR1 SQVTM, CDR2 ANQGSEA. Deletions cut 7 bases from V and 6 bases from J, with 15 bases between. This CDR3 has 13 amino acids. The CDR3 reads CSGGVGAAGELFF. CDR3 DNA sequence: TGCAGCGGGGGGGTAGGGGCGGCCGGGGAGCTGTTTTTT.

The DNA for the CDR3 is TGTGCCAGCAGCCTAACAACAGGGGGTGAGCAGTTCTTC. Its protein product is CASSLTTGGEQFF. This chain connects TRBV11-3 to TRBJ2-1; 8 positions match TRBD1. CDR3 length equals 13 residues. V lost 5 bases to trimming and J lost 9 bases; unmatched junction nucleotides: 6. The germline CDR1 and CDR2 sequences are SGHNT and YENEEA.